This T cell receptor (beta chain) is from a study of T cells in localized non-small cell lung cancer. The repertoire was sequenced with immunoSEQ multiplex PCR; TCRdb's copy has only in-frame clones and lacks some. The repertoire holds over 65,000 clones, with less than 85% as singletons. Trimming removed 2 bases from V and 4 bases from J; junction bases left unmatched: 4. The germline V gene encodes CDR1 SGHKS and CDR2 YYEKEE (reference sequence). The CDR3 loop spans 15 amino acids. Findings and limits, study-wide: T cell clonality was highest in uninvolved adjacent lung, above tumor. Adjacent lung held a median approximately 50 of the top 100 tumor clones.

On this clone: Antigen specificity is unknown.

The sample here was peripheral blood, taken before any cancer treatment. This sequence joins TRBV5-5 and TRBJ2-3; the match to TRBD2 covers 10 bases. This clonotype was sampled from a female donor older than 55 with stage I lung adenocarcinoma. The CDR3 region has the DNA TGTGCCAGCAGCTTAGCGGGGGGGCTGCCAGATACGCAGTATTTT. Amino acids: CASSLAGGLPDTQYF.